This T cell receptor (beta chain) originates from a study of T cell repertoires in cytomegalovirus infection (dated by TCRdb to between 2017 and 2020). Concerning the study at large: Alongside well-studied HLA-B-restricted epitopes, the peptide stimulations were aimed at recently identified HLA-C-restricted CMV epitopes, whose presentation resists viral immunomodulation. Donor HLA type was relevant to the analysis, because carriage of CMV infection together with the matching HLA type was indicated by public TCR beta signatures.

Sequencing took place on an Illumina HiSeq 1500. TCRdb redid the processing of the public reads, applying fastp at Q25 and MiXCR, and retained in-frame beta chains. Entries are consolidated by CDR3 protein sequence, retaining the most common genes and DNA. The table for this sample lists about 270,000 distinct CDR3 sequences; approximately 22% of them were counted only once. The ten largest account for 15% to 20% of the sample. This clonotype was seen more than once but under ten times. Its antigen target is currently unknown. Within one base of it there is no much larger clone, and no base qualities were kept. General findings and caveats noted by the study authors: The ex vivo response was dominated by HLA-C-restricted CMV-specific TCR beta clonotypes, and the single most frequent clonotype in two of eight donors was supplied by these HLA-C-restricted clonotypes. In both this cohort and an independent roughly 330-donor cohort, the cumulative frequency of public TCR beta family members distinguished carriers of CMV infection plus the relevant HLA type.

The treatment or condition tag for this specimen amounts to: in vitro stimulation with specific CMV peptide epitopes to enrich CMV-specific T cells. The CDR3 runs 17 amino acids, cysteine and phenylalanine included. CDR3 DNA is the only sequence kept; it has 51 bases, read in frame from the first base. Compared with germline, V lacks 4 bases and J lacks 6 bases; bases without a gene match: 15. Reading the germline V gene gives CDR1 SGHTA and CDR2 FQGNSA. This clonotype was obtained from a human donor in good health (CMV status not recorded). Some clones in this sample may be carry-over from other donors' samples. The V gene is TRBV7-2 and the J gene is TRBJ1-2; TRBD1 aligns with 9 central bases. Sequencing used cultured PBMCs, obtained from culture after CMV antigen stimulation. Here the CDR3 is given as CASSYPGTGLRVDGYTF. The base sequence is TGTGCCAGCAGCTATCCCGGGACAGGGCTTCGGGTAGATGGCTACACCTTC.